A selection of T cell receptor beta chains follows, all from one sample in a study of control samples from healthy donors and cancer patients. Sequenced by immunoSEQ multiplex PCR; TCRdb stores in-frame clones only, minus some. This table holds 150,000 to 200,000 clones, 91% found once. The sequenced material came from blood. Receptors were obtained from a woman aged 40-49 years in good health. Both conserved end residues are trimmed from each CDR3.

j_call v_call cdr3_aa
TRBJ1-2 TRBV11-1 ASGGTAEAGGYT
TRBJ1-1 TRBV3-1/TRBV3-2 ASSSQGLAEAF
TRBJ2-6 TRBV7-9 ASSLGGGGAGANVLT
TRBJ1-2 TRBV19 ASSIGQGAFGYT
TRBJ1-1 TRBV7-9 ASSSGTEAF
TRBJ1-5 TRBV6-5 ASSPSYGVGQPQH
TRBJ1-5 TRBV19 ASSMGTRQPQH
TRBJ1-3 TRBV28 ASSDVRFYSSGNTIY
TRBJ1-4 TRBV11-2 ASSLELGTNEKLF
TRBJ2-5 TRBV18 ASSPQPLSETQY